One sample yielded the 23 T cell receptor beta chains listed below, sequenced in a study of cytomegalovirus exposure and HLA in healthy donors (dated by TCRdb to 2015 to 2018). Library prep was done by the immunoSEQ multiplex PCR assay. The multiplex PCR relied on a mix of 60 forward primers for TCR Vbeta segments and 13 reverse primers for TCR Jbeta segments. Here the immuneACCESS table is served through TCRdb, limited to in-frame sequences with V and J called. Missing clones are a known gap in these copies; in checked studies unresolved V genes cover under half, and the rest lacks a known reason. This sample is represented by more than 90,000 clones; about four fifths of them were singletons. Approximately 3.3% of the sample goes to the ten largest clones. The source material was PBMCs. These receptors all stem from a woman in her thirties or forties in good health and CMV-seronegative.

As concerns this clone: This CDR3 is also generated by other DNA sequences in the sample. The CDR3 DNA is TGTGCCAGCAGTGAGGGGGTGAACACTGAAGCTTTCTTT. Amino acids: CASSEGVNTEAFF. This chain connects TRBV6-5 to TRBJ1-1, with D perhaps matching TRBD1 (6 bases). The germline CDR1 and CDR2 sequences are MNHEY and SVGAGI. The CDR3 spans 13 residues. Trimming took 5 bases from V and 0 from J, leaving 7 bases between them.

This clone has a single count. The chain joins TRBV2 to TRBJ2-5, with D unresolved. Trimming removed 3 bases from V and 1 base from J, with 12 bases in between. Germline-derived CDR1 and CDR2 are SNHLY and FYNNEI. This CDR3 comprises 15 residues. The CDR3 DNA is TGTGCCAGCAGTGATAGCTTAAGGAGCCAAGAGACCCAGTACTTC. As protein: CASSDSLRSQETQYF. The whole variable domain, remainder taken from reference TRBV2 and TRBJ2-5, is EPEVTQTPSHQVTQMGQEVILRCVPISNHLYFYWYRQILGQKVEFLVSFYNNEISEKSEIFDDQFSVERPDGSNFTLKIRSTKLEDSAMYFCASSDSLRSQETQYFGPGTRLLVL.

This clone was seen just once. The chain couples TRBV29-1 to TRBJ2-3; TRBD2 is a possible D gene (6 bases). There are 15 residues in the CDR3. In germline, CDR1 is SQVTM, CDR2 ANQGSEA. V shed 7 bases and J shed 2 bases, with 19 bases lying between them. CDR3 protein: CSAGGTGTLTDTQYF. The CDR3 coding sequence is TGCAGCGCTGGGGGGACGGGTACACTCACAGATACGCAGTATTTT.

The chain combines TRBV28 with TRBJ1-1, with TRBD1 matching over 7 bases. The CDR3 extends over 15 amino acids. Per the germline V gene, CDR1 is MDHEN and CDR2 is SYDVKM. V lost 6 bases and J lost 3; bases outside the gene matches: 10. The CDR3 DNA reads as TGTGCCAGCAGGTGGGAGACAGGGCTGCACACTGAAGCTTTCTTT. As protein: CASRWETGLHTEAFF.

The J gene is TRBJ2-3, the V gene TRBV5-1, with 7 bases identical to TRBD1. The germline gives CDR1 SGHRS, CDR2 YFSETQ. V lost 4 bases to trimming and J lost 0 bases; unmatched junction nucleotides: 8. This CDR3 comprises 16 residues. The DNA for the CDR3 is TGCGCCAGCAGCCAAGGACAGGTTCCTAGCACAGATACGCAGTATTTT. Translating it yields CASSQGQVPSTDTQYF. The variable domain in full, with the rest retrieved from reference TRBV5-1 and TRBJ2-3, is KAGVTQTPRYLIKTRGQQVTLSCSPISGHRSVSWYQQTPGQGLQFLFEYFSETQRNKGNFPGRFSGRQFSNSRSEMNVSTLELGDSALYLCASSQGQVPSTDTQYFGPGTRLTVL.

The rearrangement joins TRBV9 to TRBJ2-1, with D perhaps TRBD2 (5 bases). CDR1 and CDR2 (germline): SGDLS, YYNGEE. There are 16 residues in the CDR3. V lost 0 bases to trimming and J lost 6 bases, with 16 bases between them. In nucleotides, the CDR3 is TGTGCCAGCAGCGTAGAAGGTTTAGCGAGAGGCAATGAGCAGTTCTTC. Amino acid sequence: CASSVEGLARGNEQFF.

The J gene is TRBJ1-4, the V gene TRBV30, with 7 bases identical to TRBD1. Per the germline V gene, CDR1 is GTSNPN and CDR2 is SVGIG (reference sequence). The CDR3 spans 13 residues. J was trimmed by 13 bases and V by 3 bases; bases with no gene match: 11. The CDR3 bases are TGTGCCTGGAGCGGGACAGATCTTCGTAGACTGTTTTTT. This codes for CAWSGTDLRRLFF.

This clone is a singleton in its sample. V gene TRBV27 combines with J gene TRBJ2-7; 7 bases align to TRBD2. The CDR3 consists of 15 residues. J gave up 5 bases and V 5 bases, and 12 bases lay outside the gene matches. CDR1 is MNHEY, CDR2 SMNVEV, per germline (reference sequence). As DNA, the CDR3 is TGTGCCAGCAGTACCGGACTAGGGCTCGGGAACGAGCAGTACTTC. Translated: CASSTGLGLGNEQYF.

The V gene is TRBV5-4, the J gene TRBJ1-5; D unclear. Looked up from germline, CDR1 is SGHNT and CDR2 is YYREEE (reference sequence). Deletions cut 0 bases from V and 9 bases from J, with 7 bases between. The CDR3 contains 12 residues. The DNA for the CDR3 is TGTGCCAGCAGCTTGGTACGGGGGCCCCAGCATTTT. The encoded protein is CASSLVRGPQHF.

CDR3: CASLAGVGNEQFF. CDR3 bases: TGTGCCAGCTTAGCGGGAGTAGGCAATGAGCAGTTCTTC. The gene calls are TRBV7-2 and TRBJ2-1; 9 bases align to TRBD2. The germline gives CDR1 SGHTA, CDR2 FQGNSA. J was trimmed by 6 bases and V by 8 bases; bases with no gene match: 5. This CDR3 comprises 13 residues.

The chain employs TRBV11-2 and TRBJ1-2; D perhaps matches TRBD1 (5 bases). V was trimmed by 2 bases and J by 3 bases, leaving 10 bases between them. This CDR3 has 14 residues. Germline CDR1 reads SGHAT; CDR2 reads FQNNGV. The CDR3 here is CASSLLGADYGYTF. Here the CDR3 DNA reads TGTGCCAGCAGCTTACTAGGGGCCGACTATGGCTACACCTTC.

The V gene is TRBV28, the J gene TRBJ1-5; 7 bases map to TRBD1. Germline loops: CDR1 MDHEN, CDR2 SYDVKM. J lost 2 bases, V lost 10 bases, and 11 bases had no gene match. The CDR3 contains 15 residues. As DNA, the CDR3 is TGTGCCATCAGACAGGGCAGGCTTCGCAATCAGCCCCAGCATTTT. This gives the protein CAIRQGRLRNQPQHF.

J is TRBJ1-5 and V is TRBV6-5; the match to TRBD1 covers 8 bases. The CDR3 totals 13 residues. V gave up 10 bases and J gave up 7 bases; unmatched junction bases: 9. CDR1 and CDR2 (germline): MNHEY, SVGAGI. This CDR3 is CATGQGGYQPQHF. DNA of the CDR3: TGTGCCACCGGACAGGGAGGGTACCAGCCCCAGCATTTT.

Concerning this clone itself: At one of its ends the junction is not consistent with the germline gene, which may arise from a read error. Other DNA sequences in this specimen translate into the identical CDR3. The V gene is TRBV25-1, the J gene TRBJ2-2; TRBD1 aligns across 8 bases. Germline lookup yields CDR1 MGHDK and CDR2 SYGVNS. The CDR3 totals 15 residues. CDR3 bases: TGTGCCAGCAGTGAAGAGACAGGGGTAGCCGGGGAGTTGTTTTTT. Translation gives CASSEETGVAGELFF.

The chain has TRBV18 and TRBJ2-4; 7 bases agree with TRBD1. This CDR3 contains 16 residues. Germline trimming cut 2 bases from V and 8 bases from J; bases unmatched to any gene: 12. CDR1 is KGHSH, CDR2 LQKENI, per germline. CDR3 amino acids: CASSPRDSPGRDIQYF. The DNA for the CDR3 is TGTGCCAGCTCACCAAGGGACAGCCCAGGGAGAGACATTCAGTACTTC.

The chain recombines TRBV5-4 with TRBJ1-5; TRBD1 matches at 8 bases. The CDR3 has 14 residues. CDR1 SGHNT and CDR2 YYREEE come from the germline V gene (reference sequence). Unmatched junction bases numbered 5, after V lost 4 bases and J lost 5 bases. CDR3 sequence (DNA): TGTGCCAGCAGCGATGGGACAGGAGATCAGCCCCAGCATTTT. It yields the protein CASSDGTGDQPQHF.

The chain uses TRBV19 and TRBJ2-7, with 10 positions matching TRBD1. The length of the CDR3 is 14 residues. The germline gives CDR1 LNHDA, CDR2 SQIVND (reference sequence). The junction had 7 bases not matched to a gene; V was cut back by 5 bases and J by 6 bases. The DNA for the CDR3 is TGTGCCAGTAGTGGGGACAGGGGAGCCCTCGAGCAGTACTTC. The encoded protein is CASSGDRGALEQYF.

The chain combines TRBV9 with TRBJ2-5; unclear D gene. Trimming removed 0 bases at V and 4 bases at J, with 10 bases between. Germline values: CDR1 SGDLS, CDR2 YYNGEE. CDR3 length: 14 amino acids. The CDR3 DNA follows: TGTGCCAGCAGCGTAGACCACGGCGGAGAGACCCAGTACTTC. It specifies CASSVDHGGETQYF.

The genes are TRBV5-1 and TRBJ2-5, with a possible D match to TRBD2 (6 bases). With the DNA end fitting TRBJ2-7 better, the J assignment may be wrong. Germline loops: CDR1 SGHRS, CDR2 YFSETQ. There are 15 residues in the CDR3. The CDR3 region is CASSLAGSRDYEQYF. CDR3 nucleotides: TGCGCCAGCAGCTTGGCCGGGAGTCGAGACTACGAGCAGTACTTC.

This clone appeared once. CDR3 nucleotide sequence: TGTGCCAGCAGTTTAGCGGGAGTGAGTGGAGATACGCAGTATTTT. As protein: CASSLAGVSGDTQYF. The V call is TRBV6-1, the J call TRBJ2-3; 9 bases map to TRBD2. V dropped 5 bases and J dropped 5; count of bases not matched to a gene: 8. This CDR3 has 15 residues. Germline-derived CDR1 and CDR2 are MNHNS and SASEGT.

J is TRBJ1-1 and V is TRBV10-2; maybe TRBD1 (5 bases). Germline CDR1 reads WSHSY; CDR2 reads SAAADI. The ends were cut back, 6 bases at V and 7 bases at J, with 18 bases in the middle. The CDR3 loop spans 14 amino acids. The chain's CDR3 is CASRAEGPSYEAFF. In DNA, the CDR3 is TGCGCCAGCAGGGCGGAGGGGCCCTCCTATGAAGCTTTCTTT.

This CDR3 reads CASSVDRNTEAFF. CDR3 nucleotides: TGTGCCAGCAGCGTCGACAGGAACACTGAAGCTTTCTTT. This chain links TRBV9 with TRBJ1-1, with D possibly TRBD1 on 5 matching bases. The CDR3 runs to 13 residues. V shed 2 bases and J shed 1 base, with 6 bases lying between them. The germline gives CDR1 SGDLS, CDR2 YYNGEE.

This clone was observed a handful of times. This chain uses TRBV4-2 with TRBJ1-2; D might be TRBD1 (5 bases). V was shortened by 0 bases and J by 5 bases, with 13 bases between the two germline ends. The CDR3 has 15 amino acids. Germline V gene sequence: CDR1 LGHNA, CDR2 YNFKEQ. The CDR3 nucleotides are TGTGCCAGCAGCCAAGATCTCAGGACACATTATGGCTACACCTTC. Translation gives CASSQDLRTHYGYTF.